Presented here are 7 T cell receptor beta chains from one specimen sequenced in a study of T-cell reconstitution after alpha-beta-depleted transplantation in children. Preparation of the TCRbeta library used unique molecular identifiers. Via MiXCR, TCRdb re-called the PCR reads, giving one row per CDR3 protein. The sample has around 500,000 distinct CDR3 sequences; 23% are singletons. The sample consisted of PBMCs, mostly from graft donor cells, taken 360 days after TCRalphabeta/CD19-depleted stem cell transplant. The receptors here all came from a boy under two years old who had a stem cell transplant for acute myeloid leukemia, so the T cells may come from the graft donor.

This clonotype was counted a few times. The V call is TRBV29-1, the J call TRBJ2-7; D gene ambiguous. V shed 6 bases and J shed 0 bases, with 9 bases lying between them. This CDR3 is built from 12 residues. Germline V CDR1 and CDR2: SQVTM, ANQGSEA. CDR3 loop: CSVLRSSYEQYF. The CDR3 DNA is TGCAGCGTATTGAGAAGCTCCTACGAGCAGTACTTC.

The sample holds a few counts of this clonotype. This chain uses TRBV20-1 with TRBJ2-1; 12 positions match TRBD2. V shed 5 bases, J shed 4 bases, and the junction held 9 bases outside the gene matches. CDR1 and CDR2 (germline): DFQATT, SNEGSKA (reference sequence). This CDR3 contains 16 residues. CDR3 region: CSARPTSGGYYNEQFF. The CDR3, as DNA: TGCAGTGCTCGCCCCACTAGCGGGGGGTATTACAATGAGCAGTTCTTC.

This clonotype was recorded a few times. The V call is TRBV20-1, the J call TRBJ2-7, with a weak D call TRBD1 (7 bases). Germline values: CDR1 DFQATT, CDR2 SNEGSKA (reference sequence). Trimming shortened V by 0 bases and J by 0 bases, and 15 bases separated the two germline ends. The CDR3 is 16 residues long. CDR3 sequence reads: CSARDPTGRGSYEQYF. CDR3 nucleotide sequence: TGCAGTGCTAGAGACCCGACAGGGCGGGGCTCCTACGAGCAGTACTTC.

This clonotype was seen at least ten times. The chain joins TRBV15 to TRBJ2-3, with 8 bases fitting TRBD1. This CDR3 is 15 amino acids long. J gave up 13 bases and V 3 bases, and 15 bases lay outside the gene matches. Germline V gives CDR1 LNHNV, CDR2 YYDKDF (reference sequence). The CDR3 reads CATSRGPGGVDRKYF. CDR3 nucleotides: TGTGCCACCAGCAGGGGGCCAGGGGGCGTCGATCGGAAGTATTTT. The variable domain in full, with the rest retrieved from reference TRBV15 and TRBJ2-3, is DAMVIQNPRYQVTQFGKPVTLSCSQTLNHNVMYWYQQKSSQAPKLLFHYYDKDFNNEADTPDNFQSRRPNTSFCFLDIRSPGLGDTAMYLCATSRGPGGVDRKYFGPGTRLTVL.

The chain uses TRBV12-3 or TRBV12-4 and TRBJ1-5, with D hard to call. Trimming removed 6 bases at V and 4 bases at J, with 10 bases between. This CDR3 region has 13 residues. The CDR3 nucleotides are TGTGCCAGCAGCCCCGATCTAAATCAGCCCCAGCATTTT. Translating gives CASSPDLNQPQHF.

J is TRBJ2-7 and V is TRBV18; the D gene is possibly TRBD2 (6 bases). Germline V gene sequence: CDR1 KGHSH, CDR2 LQKENI. The CDR3 is 14 amino acids. V gave up 3 bases and J gave up 1 base, with 10 bases separating them. The CDR3 region has the DNA TGTGCCAGCTCACCGGCGGGGATGTCCTACGAGCAGTACTTC. It encodes CASSPAGMSYEQYF. Together with reference TRBV18 and TRBJ2-7, the CDR3 gives the full variable domain: NAGVMQNPRHLVRRRGQEARLRCSPMKGHSHVYWYRQLPEEGLKFMVYLQKENIIDESGMPKERFSAEFPKEGPSILRIQQVVRGDSAAYFCASSPAGMSYEQYFGPGTRLTVT.

This clonotype has just a few counts. The chain recombines TRBV20-1 with TRBJ2-5, with no clear D. The CDR3 contains 12 residues. Trimming removed 2 bases from V and 3 bases from J, with 7 bases in between. Germline CDR1 DFQATT, CDR2 SNEGSKA (reference sequence). The CDR3: CSARKSEETQYF. CDR3 bases: TGCAGTGCTAGAAAGTCTGAAGAGACCCAGTACTTC.